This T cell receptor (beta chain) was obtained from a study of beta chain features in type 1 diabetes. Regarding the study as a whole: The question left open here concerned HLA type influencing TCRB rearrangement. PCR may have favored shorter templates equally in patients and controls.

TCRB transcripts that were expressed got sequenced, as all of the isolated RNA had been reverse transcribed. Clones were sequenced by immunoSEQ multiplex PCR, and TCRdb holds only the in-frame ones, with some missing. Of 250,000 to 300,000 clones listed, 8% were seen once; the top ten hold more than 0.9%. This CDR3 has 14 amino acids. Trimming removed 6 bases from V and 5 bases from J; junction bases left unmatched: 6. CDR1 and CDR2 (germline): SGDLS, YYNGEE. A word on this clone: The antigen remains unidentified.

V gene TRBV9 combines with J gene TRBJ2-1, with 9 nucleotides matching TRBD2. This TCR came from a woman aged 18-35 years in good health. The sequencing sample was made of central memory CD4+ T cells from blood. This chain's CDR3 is CASTSGLANNEQFF. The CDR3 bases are TGTGCCAGCACGTCAGGACTAGCGAACAATGAGCAGTTCTTC.